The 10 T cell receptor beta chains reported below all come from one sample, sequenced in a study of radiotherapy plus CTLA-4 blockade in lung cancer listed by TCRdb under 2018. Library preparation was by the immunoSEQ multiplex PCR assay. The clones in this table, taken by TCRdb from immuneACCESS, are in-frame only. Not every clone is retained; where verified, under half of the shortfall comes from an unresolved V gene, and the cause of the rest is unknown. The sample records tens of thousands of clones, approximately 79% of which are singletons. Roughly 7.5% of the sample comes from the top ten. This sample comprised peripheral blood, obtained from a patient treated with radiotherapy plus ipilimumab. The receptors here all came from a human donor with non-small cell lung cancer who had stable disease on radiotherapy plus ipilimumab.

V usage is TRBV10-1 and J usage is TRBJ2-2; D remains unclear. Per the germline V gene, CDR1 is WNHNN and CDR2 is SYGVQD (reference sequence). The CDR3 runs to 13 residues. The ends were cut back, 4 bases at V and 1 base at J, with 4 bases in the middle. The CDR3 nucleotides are TGCGCCAGCAGTGTTGGGAACACCGGGGAGCTGTTTTTT. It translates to CASSVGNTGELFF.

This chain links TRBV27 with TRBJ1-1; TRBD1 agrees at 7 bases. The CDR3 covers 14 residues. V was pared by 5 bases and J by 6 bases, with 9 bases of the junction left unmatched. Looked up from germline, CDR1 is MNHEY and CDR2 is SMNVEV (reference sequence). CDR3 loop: CASSRVQGRAEAFF. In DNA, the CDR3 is TGTGCCAGCAGTCGCGTACAGGGGAGGGCTGAAGCTTTCTTT.

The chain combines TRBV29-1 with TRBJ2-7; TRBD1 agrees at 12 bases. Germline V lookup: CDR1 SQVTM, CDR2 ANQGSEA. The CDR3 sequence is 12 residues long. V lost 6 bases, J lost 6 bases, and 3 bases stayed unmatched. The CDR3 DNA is TGCAGCGTGGGACAGGGGGCTAGCGAGCAGTACTTC. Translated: CSVGQGASEQYF.

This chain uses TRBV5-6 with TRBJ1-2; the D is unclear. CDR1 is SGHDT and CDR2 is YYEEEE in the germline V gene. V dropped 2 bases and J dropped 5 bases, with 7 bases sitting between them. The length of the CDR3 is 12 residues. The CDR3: CASSLSGYGYTF. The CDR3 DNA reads TGTGCCAGCAGCTTATCGGGTTATGGCTACACCTTC. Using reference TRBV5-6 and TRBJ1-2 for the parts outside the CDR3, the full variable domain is DAGVTQSPTHLIKTRGQQVTLRCSPKSGHDTVSWYQQALGQGPQFIFQYYEEEERQRGNFPDRFSGHQFPNYSSELNVNALLLGDSALYLCASSLSGYGYTFGSGTRLTVV.

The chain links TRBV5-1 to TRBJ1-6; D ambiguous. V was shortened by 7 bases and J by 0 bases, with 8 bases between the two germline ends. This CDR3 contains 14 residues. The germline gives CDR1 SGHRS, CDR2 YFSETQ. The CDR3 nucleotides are TGCGCCAGCGGGGAGAGCTCCTATAATTCACCCCTCCACTTT. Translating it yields CASGESSYNSPLHF. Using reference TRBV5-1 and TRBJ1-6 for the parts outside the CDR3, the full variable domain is KAGVTQTPRYLIKTRGQQVTLSCSPISGHRSVSWYQQTPGQGLQFLFEYFSETQRNKGNFPGRFSGRQFSNSRSEMNVSTLELGDSALYLCASGESSYNSPLHFGNGTRLTVT.

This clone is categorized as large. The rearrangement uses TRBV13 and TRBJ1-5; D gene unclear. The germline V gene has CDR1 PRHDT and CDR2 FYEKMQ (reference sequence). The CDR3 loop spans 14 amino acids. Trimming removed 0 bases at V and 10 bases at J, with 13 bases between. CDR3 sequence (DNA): TGTGCCAGCAGCTTAGGGCAAAGGGTAAGTCCCCAGCATTTT. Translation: CASSLGQRVSPQHF.

CDR3 sequence (DNA): TGTGCCAGCAGCTTAAACGGAAACTATGGCTACACCTTC. Translation gives CASSLNGNYGYTF. J is TRBJ1-2 and V is TRBV7-6, with D uncertain. Deletions cut 2 bases from V and 2 bases from J, with 6 bases between. The germline V gene has CDR1 SGHVS and CDR2 FNYEAQ. The CDR3 has 13 residues.

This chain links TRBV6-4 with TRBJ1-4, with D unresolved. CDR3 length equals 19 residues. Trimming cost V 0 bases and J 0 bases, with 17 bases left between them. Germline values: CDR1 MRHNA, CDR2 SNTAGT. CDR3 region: CASSDSNSSQRATNEKLFF. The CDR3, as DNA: TGTGCCAGCAGTGACTCGAATTCGAGCCAGCGAGCAACTAATGAAAAACTGTTTTTT.

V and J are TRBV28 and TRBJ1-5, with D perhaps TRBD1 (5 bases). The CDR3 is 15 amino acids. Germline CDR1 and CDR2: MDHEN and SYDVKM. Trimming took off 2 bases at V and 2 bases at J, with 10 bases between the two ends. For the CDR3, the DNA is TGTGCCAGCAGTTTACCCTTCAGGGGCAATCAGCCCCAGCATTTT. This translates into CASSLPFRGNQPQHF.

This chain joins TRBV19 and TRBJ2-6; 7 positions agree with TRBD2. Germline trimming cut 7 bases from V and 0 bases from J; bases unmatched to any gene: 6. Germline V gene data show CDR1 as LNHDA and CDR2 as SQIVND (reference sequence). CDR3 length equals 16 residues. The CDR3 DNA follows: TGTGCCAGTAATCCCGGGAGGAGCTCTGGGGCCAACGTCCTGACTTTC. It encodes CASNPGRSSGANVLTF.